This section outlines one T cell receptor beta chain sequence together with its context. The antigen remains unidentified. Sequenced by immunoSEQ multiplex PCR; TCRdb stores in-frame clones only, minus some. Here the sample spans roughly 100,000 clones, over 75% being singletons. Germline V gene lookup returns CDR1 SGHVS and CDR2 FQNEAQ. V shed 7 bases, J shed 5 bases, and the junction held 5 bases outside the gene matches. The CDR3 totals 13 residues. The data are from a study of OX40 agonist ivuxolimab in advanced cancers. Study details: People who had prior anti-PD-1, anti-PD-L1 or anti-CTLA-4 therapy could take part, and under 45% had some. Three patients got partial responses; one had hepatocellular carcinoma and two had cutaneous melanoma.

Study-wide results and caveats: In the 0.1 to 3.0 mg/kg range, CD4+ and CD8+ blood T cells had expanded clonally by week 6. Among some nonresponders, normalized T-cell clonal expansion was also low.

The chain uses TRBV7-8 and TRBJ1-5; the match to TRBD1 covers 7 bases. The material sequenced was CD4+ or CD8+ T cells sorted from blood, taken in a trial of the OX40 agonist ivuxolimab. The TCR was taken from an adult with an advanced solid tumor such as melanoma, head and neck, liver or kidney cancer. For the CDR3, the DNA is TGTGCCAGCACATTCGACAGGGATCAGCCCCAGCATTTT. It yields the protein CASTFDRDQPQHF. Full variable domain (outside the CDR3, taken from reference TRBV7-8 and TRBJ1-5): GAGVSQSPRYKVAKRGQDVALRCDPISGHVSLFWYQQALGQGPEFLTYFQNEAQLDKSGLPSDRFFAERPEGSVSTLKIQRTQQEDSAVYLCASTFDRDQPQHFGDGTRLSIL.